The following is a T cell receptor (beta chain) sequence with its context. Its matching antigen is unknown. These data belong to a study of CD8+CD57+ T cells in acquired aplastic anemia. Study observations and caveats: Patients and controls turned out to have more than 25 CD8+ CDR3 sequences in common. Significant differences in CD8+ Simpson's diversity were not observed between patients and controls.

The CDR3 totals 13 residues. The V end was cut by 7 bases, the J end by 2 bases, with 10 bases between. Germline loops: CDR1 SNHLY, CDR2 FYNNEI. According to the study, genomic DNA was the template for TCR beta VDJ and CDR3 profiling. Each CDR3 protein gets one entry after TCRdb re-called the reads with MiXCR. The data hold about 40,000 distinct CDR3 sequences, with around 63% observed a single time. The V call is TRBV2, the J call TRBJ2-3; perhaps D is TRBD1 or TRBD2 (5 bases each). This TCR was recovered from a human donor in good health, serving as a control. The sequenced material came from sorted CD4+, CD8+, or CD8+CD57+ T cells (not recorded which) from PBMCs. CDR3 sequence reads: CASMGPSTDTQYF. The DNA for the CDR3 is TGTGCCAGCATGGGACCCTCCACAGATACGCAGTATTTT.